The text below deals with one T cell receptor (beta chain). Looked up from germline, CDR1 is LNHDA and CDR2 is SQIVND (reference sequence). The germline V and J ends were trimmed by 2 bases and 1 base, with 8 bases remaining between them. CDR3 size: 14 residues. In the original workflow: Estimation of nucleated cell counts was performed using reference gene primer amplification. Only in-frame clones appear in the TCRdb table, and some are missing; sequencing was by immunoSEQ multiplex PCR. The V and J calls and clone size are taken from that table; D and trimming were inferred from the DNA. The sample has about 230,000 clones, roughly 87% seen once. This sample was taken from a study of blood T cell repertoires in COVID-19. At the level of the study: In each case, the material was cDNA or gDNA derived from T cells, B-cell-depleted T cells, or PBMCs.

The material sequenced was peripheral blood. This receptor was identified in a woman under 30 who had recovered from COVID-19. V is TRBV19 and J is TRBJ1-1; perhaps TRBD1 as D (5 bases). CDR3 in amino acids: CASSIKGANTEAFF. The CDR3 DNA reads TGTGCCAGTAGTATAAAAGGGGCGAACACTGAAGCTTTCTTT.